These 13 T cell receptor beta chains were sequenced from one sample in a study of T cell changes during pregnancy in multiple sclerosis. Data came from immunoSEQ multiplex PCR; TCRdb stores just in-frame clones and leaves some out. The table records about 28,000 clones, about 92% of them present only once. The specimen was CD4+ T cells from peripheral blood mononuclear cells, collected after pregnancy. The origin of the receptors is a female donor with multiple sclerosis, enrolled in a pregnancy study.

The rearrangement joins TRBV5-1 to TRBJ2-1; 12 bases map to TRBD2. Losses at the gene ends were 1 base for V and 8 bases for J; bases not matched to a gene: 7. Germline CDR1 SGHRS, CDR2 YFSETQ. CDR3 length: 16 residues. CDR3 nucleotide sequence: TGCGCCAGCAGCTTGTCTCTAGCGGGAGGGTGGGATGAGCAGTTCTTC. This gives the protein CASSLSLAGGWDEQFF. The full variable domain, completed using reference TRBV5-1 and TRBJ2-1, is KAGVTQTPRYLIKTRGQQVTLSCSPISGHRSVSWYQQTPGQGLQFLFEYFSETQRNKGNFPGRFSGRQFSNSRSEMNVSTLELGDSALYLCASSLSLAGGWDEQFFGPGTRLTVL.

The CDR3 DNA reads TGTGCCAGCAGCTTTCCTAGCGGGATCCCCCCAGTTTACGAGCAGTACTTC. Residues: CASSFPSGIPPVYEQYF. The chain employs TRBV7-2 and TRBJ2-7; 9 bases are a match to TRBD2. CDR3 length equals 17 residues. The germline gives CDR1 SGHTA, CDR2 FQGNSA. V lost 3 bases, J lost 4 bases, and 13 bases stayed unmatched.

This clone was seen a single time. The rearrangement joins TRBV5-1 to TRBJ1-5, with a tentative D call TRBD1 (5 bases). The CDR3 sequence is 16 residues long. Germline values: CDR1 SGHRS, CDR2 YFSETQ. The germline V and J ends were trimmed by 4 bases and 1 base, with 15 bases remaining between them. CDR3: CASSDGTGGSNQPQHF. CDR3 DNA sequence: TGCGCCAGCAGCGATGGGACGGGGGGAAGCAATCAGCCCCAGCATTTT.

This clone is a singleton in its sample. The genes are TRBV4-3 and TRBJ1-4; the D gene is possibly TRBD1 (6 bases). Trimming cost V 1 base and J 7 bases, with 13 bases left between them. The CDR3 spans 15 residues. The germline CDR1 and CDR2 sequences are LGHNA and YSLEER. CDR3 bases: TGCGCCAGCAGCCAAGGCGGACAGCAAGGTGAAAAACTGTTTTTT. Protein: CASSQGGQQGEKLFF.

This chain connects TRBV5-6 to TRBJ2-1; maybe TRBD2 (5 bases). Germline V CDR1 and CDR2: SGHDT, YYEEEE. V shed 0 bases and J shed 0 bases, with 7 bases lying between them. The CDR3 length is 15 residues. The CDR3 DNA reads TGTGCCAGCAGCTTGGTAACTAGCTCCTACAATGAGCAGTTCTTC. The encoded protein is CASSLVTSSYNEQFF.

The CDR3 region has the DNA TGTGCCAGCAGTGAAGAGTACAGATCCACCGGGGAGCTGTTTTTT. Translated: CASSEEYRSTGELFF. V is TRBV6-1 and J is TRBJ2-2; no definite D call. The CDR3 length is 15 residues. V lost 1 base, J lost 4 bases, and 10 bases lay in between. CDR1 MNHNS and CDR2 SASEGT come from the germline V gene.

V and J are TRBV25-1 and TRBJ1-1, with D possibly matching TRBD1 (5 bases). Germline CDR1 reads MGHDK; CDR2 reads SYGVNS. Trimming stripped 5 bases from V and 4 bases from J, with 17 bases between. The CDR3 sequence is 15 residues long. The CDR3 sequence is CASSLLWGGSTEAFF. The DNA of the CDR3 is TGTGCCAGCAGTCTACTCTGGGGGGGTTCCACTGAAGCTTTCTTT.

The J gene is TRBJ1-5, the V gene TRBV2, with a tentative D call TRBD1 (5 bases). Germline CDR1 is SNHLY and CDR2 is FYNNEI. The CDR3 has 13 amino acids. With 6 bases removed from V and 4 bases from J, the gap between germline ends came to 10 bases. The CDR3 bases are TGTGCCAGCAGAGGGGAGGGAAATCAGCCCCAGCATTTT. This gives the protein CASRGEGNQPQHF.

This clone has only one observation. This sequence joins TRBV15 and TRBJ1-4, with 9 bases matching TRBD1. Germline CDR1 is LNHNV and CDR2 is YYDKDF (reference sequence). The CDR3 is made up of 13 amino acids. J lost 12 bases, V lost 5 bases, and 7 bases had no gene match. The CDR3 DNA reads TGTGCCACCAGCGGTAGACAGGGGGGGGAACTGTTTTTT. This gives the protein CATSGRQGGELFF.

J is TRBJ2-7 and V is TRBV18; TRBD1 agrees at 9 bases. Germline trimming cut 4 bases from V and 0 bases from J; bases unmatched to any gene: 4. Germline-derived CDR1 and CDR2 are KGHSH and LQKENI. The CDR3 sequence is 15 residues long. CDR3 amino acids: CASSLPGQGSYEQYF. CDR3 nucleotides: TGTGCCAGCTCACTACCGGGACAGGGCTCCTACGAGCAGTACTTC. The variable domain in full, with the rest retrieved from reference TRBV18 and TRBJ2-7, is NAGVMQNPRHLVRRRGQEARLRCSPMKGHSHVYWYRQLPEEGLKFMVYLQKENIIDESGMPKERFSAEFPKEGPSILRIQQVVRGDSAAYFCASSLPGQGSYEQYFGPGTRLTVT.

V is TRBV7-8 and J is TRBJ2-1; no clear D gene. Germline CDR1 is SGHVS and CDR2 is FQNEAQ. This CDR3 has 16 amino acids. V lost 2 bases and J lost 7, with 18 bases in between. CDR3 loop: CASSLKLVSSINEQFF. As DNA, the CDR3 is TGTGCCAGCAGCTTAAAGCTAGTCAGTTCGATAAATGAGCAGTTCTTC. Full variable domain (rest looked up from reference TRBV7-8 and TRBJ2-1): GAGVSQSPRYKVAKRGQDVALRCDPISGHVSLFWYQQALGQGPEFLTYFQNEAQLDKSGLPSDRFFAERPEGSVSTLKIQRTQQEDSAVYLCASSLKLVSSINEQFFGPGTRLTVL.

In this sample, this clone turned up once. CDR3 DNA sequence: TGTGCCAGCAGCTTACAGGGGTTGAGCTACAATGAGCAGTTCTTC. Amino acids: CASSLQGLSYNEQFF. This chain joins TRBV7-9 and TRBJ2-1, with a possible D match to TRBD1 (6 bases). The germline V gene has CDR1 SEHNR and CDR2 FQNEAQ (reference sequence). V lost 2 bases and J 3 bases, leaving 11 bases between the germline ends. The CDR3 has 15 residues.

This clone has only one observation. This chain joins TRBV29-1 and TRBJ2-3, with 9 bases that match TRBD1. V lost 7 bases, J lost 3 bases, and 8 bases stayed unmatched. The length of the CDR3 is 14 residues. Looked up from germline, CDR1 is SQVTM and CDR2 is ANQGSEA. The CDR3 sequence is CSGSTGGSTDTQYF. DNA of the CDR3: TGCAGCGGGTCGACAGGGGGGTCGACAGATACGCAGTATTTT.